The 21 T cell receptor beta chains below all came from one sample that was sequenced in a study of T cells after posttransplantation cyclophosphamide. Measured with immunoSEQ multiplex PCR; TCRdb has only the in-frame clones, and not every one. This sample has tens of thousands of clones, with about 86% found just once. A marrow graft followed busulfan-fludarabine conditioning, with cyclophosphamide on days +3 and +4. The sample consisted of PBMCs, taken after allogeneic stem cell transplant with posttransplant cyclophosphamide. These receptors all stem from a female patient aged 25-39 years who received an allogeneic stem cell transplant from an unrelated donor, was CMV-positive, and had no GVHD. Some T cells may be the graft donor's.

The chain has TRBV19 and TRBJ1-1; D is ambiguous. The germline V and J ends were trimmed by 7 bases and 0 bases, with 6 bases remaining between them. The CDR3 has 12 amino acids. The germline V gene has CDR1 LNHDA and CDR2 SQIVND (reference sequence). DNA of the CDR3: TGTGCCAGTAATCACATGAACACTGAAGCTTTCTTT. Translation gives CASNHMNTEAFF.

This clone was found once. The J gene is TRBJ2-5, the V gene TRBV29-1, with 9 bases identical to TRBD2. The CDR3 sequence is 14 residues long. The germline V gene encodes CDR1 SQVTM and CDR2 ANQGSEA. V lost 2 bases, J lost 3 bases, and 4 bases stayed unmatched. The chain's CDR3 is CSVEPAGGKETQYF. The DNA of the CDR3 is TGCAGCGTTGAACCAGCGGGGGGTAAAGAGACCCAGTACTTC.

V is TRBV28 and J is TRBJ2-4; possible D gene TRBD1, 5 bases. The CDR3 totals 17 residues. Germline V gene sequence: CDR1 MDHEN, CDR2 SYDVKM. V shed 5 bases and J shed 3 bases, with 20 bases lying between them. The CDR3 DNA is TGTGCCAGCAGTGACTGGGGCTCCGACAGTGGCAAAAACATTCAGTACTTC. Translated, it gives CASSDWGSDSGKNIQYF. The full variable domain, its missing parts supplied by reference TRBV28 and TRBJ2-4, is DVKVTQSSRYLVKRTGEKVFLECVQDMDHENMFWYRQDPGLGLRLIYFSYDVKMKEKGDIPEGYSVSREKKERFSLILESASTNQTSMYLCASSDWGSDSGKNIQYFGAGTRLSVL.

J is TRBJ2-7 and V is TRBV4-2; 8 bases agree with TRBD1. After removal of 4 bases from V and 3 bases from J, the junction contained 8 bases not matched to a gene. The CDR3 totals 15 residues. The germline CDR1 and CDR2 sequences are LGHNA and YNFKEQ. The CDR3 nucleotides read TGTGCCAGCAGCCTTTCCGGGACAGGAATCTACGAGCAGTACTTC. Translation gives CASSLSGTGIYEQYF.

The V gene is TRBV28, the J gene TRBJ2-5, with 11 bases identical to TRBD1. CDR1 MDHEN and CDR2 SYDVKM come from the germline V gene. V was clipped by 2 bases and J by 2 bases; unmatched bases: 4. The CDR3 length is 16 residues. CDR3 loop: CASSLADRGLQETQYF. CDR3 bases: TGTGCCAGCAGTTTAGCGGACAGGGGGCTTCAAGAGACCCAGTACTTC. The entire variable domain, with the rest obtained from reference TRBV28 and TRBJ2-5, is as follows: DVKVTQSSRYLVKRTGEKVFLECVQDMDHENMFWYRQDPGLGLRLIYFSYDVKMKEKGDIPEGYSVSREKKERFSLILESASTNQTSMYLCASSLADRGLQETQYFGPGTRLLVL.

The chain carries TRBV6-1 and TRBJ1-2; weak D call: TRBD1 (6 bases). This CDR3 spans 13 amino acids. V lost 7 bases and J 4 bases, leaving 13 bases between the germline ends. Germline values: CDR1 MNHNS, CDR2 SASEGT. CDR3 DNA: TGTGCCAGCACCGAGACAGGCCGCTATGGCTACACCTTC. It yields the protein CASTETGRYGYTF.

The chain carries TRBV27 and TRBJ2-7; perhaps TRBD1 as D (6 bases). The germline V gene has CDR1 MNHEY and CDR2 SMNVEV (reference sequence). V lost 5 bases, J lost 4 bases, and 12 bases lay in between. CDR3 length: 13 amino acids. The CDR3 DNA sequence: TGTGCCAGCAGTCCACAGGGTCTGTACGAGCAGTACTTC. Protein sequence: CASSPQGLYEQYF.

V and J are TRBV7-3 and TRBJ2-3; 7 bases are a match to TRBD1. V lost 4 bases to trimming and J lost 1 base; unmatched junction nucleotides: 5. The CDR3 covers 15 residues. The germline V gene has CDR1 SGHTA and CDR2 FQGTGA. The CDR3 region has the DNA TGTGCCAGCAGCTCGACCGGGACAGGCACAGATACGCAGTATTTT. Translating gives CASSSTGTGTDTQYF.

This chain uses TRBV12-5 with TRBJ1-5; 9 nucleotides align to TRBD1. Germline V CDR1 and CDR2: LGHNT, FRNRAP. CDR3 length: 17 residues. V shed 0 bases, J shed 6 bases, and the junction held 9 bases outside the gene matches. The DNA for the CDR3 is TGTGCTAGTGGTTTGGTCACCGGGACAGGGACCGGTCAGCCCCAGCATTTT. Translated, it gives CASGLVTGTGTGQPQHF. Drawing the rest from reference TRBV12-5 and TRBJ1-5, the complete variable domain is DARVTQTPRHKVTEMGQEVTMRCQPILGHNTVFWYRQTMMQGLELLAYFRNRAPLDDSGMPKDRFSAEMPDATLATLKIQPSEPRDSAVYFCASGLVTGTGTGQPQHFGDGTRLSIL.

The rearrangement joins TRBV28 to TRBJ1-3; 10 positions match TRBD1. Germline V CDR1 and CDR2: MDHEN, SYDVKM. Trimming at V came to 5 bases and at J to 0 bases, leaving 7 bases not matched to a gene. This CDR3 has 17 amino acids. CDR3: CASSADRGRISGNTIYF. The CDR3 DNA follows: TGTGCCAGCAGTGCAGACAGGGGGCGCATCTCTGGAAACACCATATATTTT.

The chain recombines TRBV19 with TRBJ1-5; 7 positions agree with TRBD1. V shed 3 bases, J shed 6 bases, and the junction held 8 bases outside the gene matches. CDR1 LNHDA and CDR2 SQIVND come from the germline V gene (reference sequence). CDR3 length: 15 residues. The CDR3 sequence is CASSIFRQGGQPQHF. Written as DNA, the CDR3 is TGTGCCAGTAGTATTTTTCGACAGGGTGGTCAGCCCCAGCATTTT.

This clone occurred a few times. The chain has TRBV28 and TRBJ1-1, with 10 bases aligning to TRBD1. V dropped 2 bases and J dropped 10; count of bases not matched to a gene: 4. The germline V gene encodes CDR1 MDHEN and CDR2 SYDVKM. CDR3 length equals 13 residues. CDR3 residues: CASSLNRDRGAFF. In nucleotides, the CDR3 is TGTGCCAGCAGTTTAAACCGGGACAGGGGAGCTTTCTTT.

This clone appeared a few times. The genes are TRBV11-2 and TRBJ1-5; D is undetermined. The CDR3 is 15 residues long. The V end was cut by 10 bases, the J end by 0 bases, with 16 bases between. Looked up from germline, CDR1 is SGHAT and CDR2 is FQNNGV. The CDR3 spells CATPSNDNSNQPQHF. CDR3 DNA sequence: TGTGCCACCCCGAGTAACGACAATAGCAATCAGCCCCAGCATTTT.

This clone was recorded once. This sample also contains other DNA sequences that code for the same CDR3. The chain links TRBV5-4 to TRBJ1-2; 7 nucleotides line up with TRBD1. CDR3 size: 15 residues. V was pared by 2 bases and J by 6 bases, with 10 bases of the junction left unmatched. Germline V gene data show CDR1 as SGHNT and CDR2 as YYREEE (reference sequence). CDR3 coding DNA: TGTGCCAGCAGCTTTTCCAACAGGGGCTTACATGGCTACACCTTC. Its protein product is CASSFSNRGLHGYTF.

This CDR3 is CASSLGTASSPLHF. The CDR3 region has the DNA TGTGCCAGCAGCTTGGGGACAGCCTCCTCACCCCTCCACTTT. The V gene is TRBV7-3, the J gene TRBJ1-6; TRBD1 aligns across 7 bases. The V segment lost 3 bases and the J segment 10 bases; nucleotides outside the gene matches: 6. The CDR3 contains 14 residues. Germline V gene data show CDR1 as SGHTA and CDR2 as FQGTGA.

CDR3 amino acids: CASSPGLAGYEQYF. Here the CDR3 DNA reads TGTGCCAGCAGCCCGGGGCTAGCGGGGTACGAGCAGTACTTC. V usage is TRBV7-9 and J usage is TRBJ2-7; 9 bases are shared with TRBD2. Losses at the gene ends were 5 bases for V and 4 bases for J; bases not matched to a gene: 6. Looked up from germline, CDR1 is SEHNR and CDR2 is FQNEAQ (reference sequence). This CDR3 is 14 amino acids long.

The V gene is TRBV27, the J gene TRBJ2-3; D is undetermined. CDR1 and CDR2 (germline): MNHEY, SMNVEV (reference sequence). The V end lost 2 bases, the J end lost 2 bases, and 11 bases lay between the germline ends. The CDR3 length is 15 residues. CDR3 DNA: TGTGCCAGCAGTTTACACCAGGTATACACAGATACGCAGTATTTT. Residues: CASSLHQVYTDTQYF.

This sequence joins TRBV27 and TRBJ2-7, with 7 bases matching TRBD1. The CDR3 loop spans 14 amino acids. With 5 bases clipped from V and 1 base from J, the junction kept 5 bases outside the gene matches. Germline V lookup: CDR1 MNHEY, CDR2 SMNVEV (reference sequence). The CDR3 protein is CASSVGQTSYEQYF. In DNA form, the CDR3 reads TGTGCCAGCAGTGTGGGACAGACTTCCTACGAGCAGTACTTC.

V is TRBV7-3 and J is TRBJ2-1; the D gene is possibly TRBD2 (5 bases). Germline V gene data show CDR1 as SGHTA and CDR2 as FQGTGA. V lost 4 bases, J lost 7 bases, and 20 bases lay in between. There are 16 residues in the CDR3. The CDR3 coding sequence is TGTGCCAGCAGCTCTAGGCCAGCTAGATCGGGGAATGAGCAGTTCTTC. This codes for CASSSRPARSGNEQFF.

The V gene is TRBV10-3, the J gene TRBJ2-7; D is possibly TRBD2 (7 bases). V was trimmed by 9 bases and J by 7 bases, leaving 19 bases between them. Germline CDR1 ENHRY, CDR2 SYGVKD. This CDR3 comprises 13 residues. This chain's CDR3 is CAMWGGALGEQYF. In DNA form, the CDR3 reads TGTGCCATGTGGGGGGGGGCCCTGGGGGAGCAGTACTTC.

A few counts support this clone. This chain links TRBV5-6 with TRBJ1-6; D is ambiguous. CDR1 is SGHDT and CDR2 is YYEEEE in the germline V gene. Trimming removed 0 bases from V and 2 bases from J, with 9 bases in between. The CDR3 covers 16 residues. CDR3 bases: TGTGCCAGCAGCTTGGACTCACAGACCTATAATTCACCCCTCCACTTT. Protein product: CASSLDSQTYNSPLHF.